Described below is a single T cell receptor beta chain sequence and its context. The data derive from a study of shared clonotypes between healthy human individuals. On the study more broadly: For every donor, three CD4 naive, three CD4 memory, two CD8 naive and one CD8 memory plates were used.

TCRdb's copy holds only in-frame clones and misses some; the assay was immunoSEQ multiplex PCR. This sample has approximately 400,000 clones, with 96% found just once. This CDR3 comprises 15 residues. V shed 0 bases and J shed 5 bases, with 14 bases lying between them. From germline, CDR1 is SGHRS and CDR2 YFSETQ. The sample was memory CD8+ T cells sorted from blood. The subset: CD45RO+ cells pooled with CCR7-negative TemRA cells. The V gene is TRBV5-1, the J gene TRBJ2-5; a possible D gene is TRBD2 (5 bases). The sequence was collected from a man in his thirties or forties in good health. The DNA for the CDR3 is TGCGCCAGCAGCTTGGTAGGGTCCCCGGGGGAGACCCAGTACTTC. As protein: CASSLVGSPGETQYF.